This TCR beta chain was documented in a study of shared clonotypes between healthy human individuals (dated by TCRdb to 2020 to 2022). Notes on the research overall: A couple of women and a few men aged 18 to 49 years were included in the cohort. Leukapheresis yielded between about 0.94 and 9.5 billion PBMCs per donor. To increase sequencing depth and limit assay-specific biases, different laboratories used diverse techniques to prepare libraries and sequence TCR repertoires. To estimate repertoire size and how much clonotype sharing occurs between individuals, the study deeply sequenced the blood TCR repertoires of several healthy adults. For each donor, CD4 naive and CD4 memory were each run on three plates, CD8 naive on two plates, and CD8 memory on one plate.

Using the deep immunoSEQ assay, TCR CDR3 regions were amplified from genomic DNA by multiplex PCR. For each cell subset, the extracted genomic DNA was distributed evenly across all wells of several immunoSEQ 96-well plates, and each plate served as one replicate. Each replicate PCR for sorted subsets received 150 to 250 ng genomic DNA, equal to roughly 30,000 T cell genomes. Purified libraries were quantified with a Qubit 3.0 fluorometer, sized on a Bioanalyzer 2100, and re-quantified with the KAPA Library Quantification kit. Each immunoSEQ 96-well plate was sequenced on its own single-read 150-cycle Illumina NextSeq 550 flow cell. The study's own analysis went as follows. Because the immunoSEQ output held only junctional sequences and lacked quality scores, the filtering could not match the filtering applied to full-length reads. To assign V/J genes and CDR3, sequences were annotated against IMGT germline references using PyIR, a Python wrapper for IgBLAST v1.9. Reads with weak V/J assignments (E-value above 1e-6), missing CDR3, stop codons, out-of-frame junctions, or ambiguous translated residues were removed. V3J clonotypes were defined as sequences sharing an identical inferred V gene, J gene, and CDR3 amino acid sequence. Percentage overlap between repertoires was computed as shared unique clonotypes divided by the size of the smaller repertoire. Repertoire richness was assessed with RTK rarefaction, the Chao1 estimator, and Recon v2.1 estimates of unobserved clonotypes. OLGA was used to compute generation probabilities for all TCRbeta clonotypes that the gDNA method yielded from a handful of donors. TCRdb provides this immuneACCESS table in a form limited to in-frame rearrangements. Some clones are lacking; in checked studies, under half of them reflect an unresolved V gene, and why the rest are absent is not known. That table is the source of V, J and clone size, and D and trimming were worked out from the DNA. The table for this sample lists approximately 2.4 million clones; approximately 94% of them were counted only once. More than 0.1% of the sample is taken by the ten largest.

General conclusions and limits of the study: Incomplete sequencing was indicated by rarefaction of sorted-subset datasets, despite the large sequencing depth. About 4.5% of naive CD4, around 4% of naive CD8, 2.3% of memory CD4, and 0.4% of memory CD8 clonotypes were shared across several donors. Based on pairwise subsampling, the degree of clonotype sharing among donors was expected to be affected by sequencing depth. Clonotypes shared by all four sorted-subset donors showed higher generation probabilities than non-shared clonotypes. The genetic and exposure-history diversity represented was limited by the small number of donors. Only blood was sampled, and tissue TCR repertoires likely differ from those in blood. Naive subsets generally had larger estimated clonotype richness than memory subsets did.

Turning to this clone: No antigen is known for it. No per-base quality is available; no much larger clone lies one base away.

Trimming costs V 3 bases and J 4 bases, and their ends lie 15 bases apart. Taken from the germline V gene, the CDR1 and CDR2 loops are SGHVS and FQNEAQ. From cysteine to phenylalanine, the CDR3 is 16 amino acids long. Only the CDR3 region is kept as DNA, spanning 48 bases read in frame from base 1. The donors were healthy, HIV-negative adults with no recently reported acute infections or vaccinations. Only Caucasian adults living in Nashville, Tennessee, USA were represented among the donors. CD4+ T cells were enriched by magnetic negative selection; naive cells were then positively selected on CD45RA, and the negative fraction formed the memory subset. Blood was obtained by leukapheresis, after which PBMCs were separated by Ficoll-Histopaque density gradient centrifugation and cryopreserved in liquid nitrogen vapor phase. Analytical flow cytometry was used to check the purity and quantity of each magnetically sorted T cell population. Each sorted fraction had its genomic DNA isolated and then quantified by UV absorbance on a Nanodrop 2000c.

The chain uses TRBV7-8 and TRBJ2-2; the D gene is perhaps TRBD2, from 6 matching bases. Sequenced sample: naive CD4+ T cells sorted from blood. The cell subset or site label on this specimen signifies: CD45RA+ positively selected. This TCR derives from a man between 18 and 35 years old in good health. The CDR3 reads CASSLVRSGGTGELFF. The nucleotide sequence is given as TGTGCCAGCAGCTTGGTGAGGTCCGGGGGCACCGGGGAGCTGTTTTTT.